This T cell receptor beta chain was observed in a study of cytomegalovirus exposure and HLA in healthy donors. PCR used 60 Vbeta primers and 13 Jbeta primers. Generated by immunoSEQ multiplex PCR, the TCRdb table keeps only in-frame clones and is missing some. The data show around 84,000 clones, and the top ten clones hold about 4.6%. The sequence derives from a man aged 25 to 45 in good health and CMV-seronegative. Input material: PBMCs.

The CDR3 is CASSPTAPGQPPFYGYTF. In DNA, the CDR3 is TGTGCCAGCAGTCCGACAGCGCCGGGACAGCCCCCATTCTATGGCTACACCTTC. V usage is TRBV27 and J usage is TRBJ1-2; 7 nucleotides align to TRBD1. V trimming: 5 bases; J trimming: 4 bases; junction bases outside the gene matches: 19. Germline-derived CDR1 and CDR2 are MNHEY and SMNVEV (reference sequence). This CDR3 has 18 amino acids.